This T cell receptor beta chain stems from a study of T cell responses to AZD1222 COVID-19 vaccine. Notes on the study in general: Donor demographics were predominantly white British with a female majority; clonal diversity may be underestimated.

As concerns this clone: The target antigen is unknown.

Assay: immunoSEQ multiplex PCR; the TCRdb copy retains only in-frame clones and omits some. The sample gives 90,000 to 120,000 clones, roughly nine tenths of which show up once; 6.6% is in the top ten. Trimming at V came to 2 bases and at J to 8 bases, leaving 9 bases not matched to a gene. The CDR3 is 16 residues long. The germline gives CDR1 GTSNPN, CDR2 SVGIG (reference sequence). The clonotype was recovered from an adult in good health. The starting material was peripheral blood, obtained on day 0 of AZD1222 vaccination. The V and J genes are TRBV30 and TRBJ2-3, with 14 bases lining up with TRBD2. CDR3 in amino acids: CAWSRRLAGGGGTQYF. CDR3 nucleotides: TGTGCCTGGAGTCGACGACTAGCGGGAGGGGGGGGTACGCAGTATTTT.